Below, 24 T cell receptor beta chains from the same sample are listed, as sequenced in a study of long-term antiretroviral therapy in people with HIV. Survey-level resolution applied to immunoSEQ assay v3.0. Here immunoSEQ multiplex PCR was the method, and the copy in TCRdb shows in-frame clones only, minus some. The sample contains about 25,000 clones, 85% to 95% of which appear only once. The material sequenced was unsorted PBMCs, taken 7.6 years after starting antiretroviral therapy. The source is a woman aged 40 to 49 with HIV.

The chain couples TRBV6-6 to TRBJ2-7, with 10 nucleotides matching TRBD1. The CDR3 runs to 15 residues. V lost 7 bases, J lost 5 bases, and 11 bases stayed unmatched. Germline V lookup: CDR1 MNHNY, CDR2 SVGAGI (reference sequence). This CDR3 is CASKPGTGVWHEQYF. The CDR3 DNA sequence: TGTGCCAGCAAACCGGGGACAGGGGTCTGGCACGAGCAGTACTTC.

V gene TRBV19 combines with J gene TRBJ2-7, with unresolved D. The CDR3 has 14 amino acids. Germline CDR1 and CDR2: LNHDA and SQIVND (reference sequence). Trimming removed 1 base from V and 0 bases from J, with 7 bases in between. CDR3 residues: CASSIGPYSYEQYF. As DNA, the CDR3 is TGTGCCAGTAGTATAGGGCCATACTCCTACGAGCAGTACTTC. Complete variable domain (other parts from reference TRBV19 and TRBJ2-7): DGGITQSPKYLFRKEGQNVTLSCEQNLNHDAMYWYRQDPGQGLRLIYYSQIVNDFQKGDIAEGYSVSREKKESFPLTVTSAQKNPTAFYLCASSIGPYSYEQYFGPGTRLTVT.

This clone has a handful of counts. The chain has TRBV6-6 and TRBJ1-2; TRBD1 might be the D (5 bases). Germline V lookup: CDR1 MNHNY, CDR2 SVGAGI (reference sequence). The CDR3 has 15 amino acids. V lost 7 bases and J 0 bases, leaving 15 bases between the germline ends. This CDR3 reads CASTDRQNPNYGYTF. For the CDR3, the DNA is TGTGCCAGCACCGATCGACAGAACCCTAACTATGGCTACACCTTC.

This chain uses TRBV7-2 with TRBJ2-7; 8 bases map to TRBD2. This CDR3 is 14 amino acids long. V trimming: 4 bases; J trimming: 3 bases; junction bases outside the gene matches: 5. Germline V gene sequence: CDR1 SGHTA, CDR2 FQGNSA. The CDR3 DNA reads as TGTGCCAGCAGCTATCCGGGACTAGTCTACGAGCAGTACTTC. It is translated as CASSYPGLVYEQYF.

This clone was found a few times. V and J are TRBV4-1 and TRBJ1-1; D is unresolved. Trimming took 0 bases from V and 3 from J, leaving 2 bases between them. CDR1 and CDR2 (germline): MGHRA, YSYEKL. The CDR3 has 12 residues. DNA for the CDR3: TGCGCCAGCAGCCAAGACCACACTGAAGCTTTCTTT. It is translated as CASSQDHTEAFF.

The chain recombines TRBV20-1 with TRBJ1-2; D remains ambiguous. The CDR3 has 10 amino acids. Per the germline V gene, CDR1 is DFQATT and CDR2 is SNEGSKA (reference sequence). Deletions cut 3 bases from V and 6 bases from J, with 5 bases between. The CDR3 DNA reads TGCAGTGCTAGTATCGATGGCTACACCTTC. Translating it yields CSASIDGYTF.

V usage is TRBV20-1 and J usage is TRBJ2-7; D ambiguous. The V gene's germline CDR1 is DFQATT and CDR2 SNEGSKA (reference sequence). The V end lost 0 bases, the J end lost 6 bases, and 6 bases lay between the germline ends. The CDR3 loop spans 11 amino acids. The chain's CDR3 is CSAREGSEQYF. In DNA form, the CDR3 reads TGCAGTGCTAGAGAGGGTTCCGAGCAGTACTTC.

CDR3 sequence: CASSQDKRGPYEQYF. CDR3 coding DNA: TGCGCCAGCAGCCAAGATAAAAGGGGCCCGTACGAGCAGTACTTC. The chain links TRBV4-3 to TRBJ2-7, with D possibly matching TRBD1 (5 bases). CDR3 length equals 15 residues. Looked up from germline, CDR1 is LGHNA and CDR2 is YSLEER. The V and J ends lost 0 bases and 4 bases respectively, with 13 bases between them.

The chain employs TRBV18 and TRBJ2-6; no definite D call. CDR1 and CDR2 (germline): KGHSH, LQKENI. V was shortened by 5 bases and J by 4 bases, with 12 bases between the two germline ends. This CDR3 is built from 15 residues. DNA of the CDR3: TGTGCCAGCTCAAGTGGTCAATCAGGGGCCAACGTCCTGACTTTC. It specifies CASSSGQSGANVLTF.

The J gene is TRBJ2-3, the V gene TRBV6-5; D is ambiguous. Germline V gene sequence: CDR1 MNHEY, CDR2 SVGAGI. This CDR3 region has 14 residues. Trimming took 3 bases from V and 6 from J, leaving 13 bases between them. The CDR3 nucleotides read TGTGCCAGCAGTTATGAGGCTAACGCTGATACGCAGTATTTT. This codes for CASSYEANADTQYF.

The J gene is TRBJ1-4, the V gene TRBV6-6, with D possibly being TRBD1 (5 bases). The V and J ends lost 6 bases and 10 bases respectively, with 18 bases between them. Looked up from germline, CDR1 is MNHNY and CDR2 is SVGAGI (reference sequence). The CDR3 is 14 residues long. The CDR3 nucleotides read TGTGCCAGCAGCCCCGGGACCACGCCGGGAAAACTGTTTTTT. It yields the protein CASSPGTTPGKLFF.

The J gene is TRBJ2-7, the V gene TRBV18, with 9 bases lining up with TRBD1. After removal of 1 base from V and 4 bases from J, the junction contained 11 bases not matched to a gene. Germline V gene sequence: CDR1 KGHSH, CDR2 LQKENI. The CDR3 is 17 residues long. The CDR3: CASSPQGSGTGTYEQYF. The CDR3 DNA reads TGTGCCAGCTCACCACAGGGATCCGGGACAGGGACGTACGAGCAGTACTTC.

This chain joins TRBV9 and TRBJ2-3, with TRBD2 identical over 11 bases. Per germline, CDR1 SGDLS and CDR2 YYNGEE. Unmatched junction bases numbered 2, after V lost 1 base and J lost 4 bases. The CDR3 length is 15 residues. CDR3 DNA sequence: TGTGCCAGCAGCGTAATGACTAGCGGGGCAGATACGCAGTATTTT. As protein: CASSVMTSGADTQYF.

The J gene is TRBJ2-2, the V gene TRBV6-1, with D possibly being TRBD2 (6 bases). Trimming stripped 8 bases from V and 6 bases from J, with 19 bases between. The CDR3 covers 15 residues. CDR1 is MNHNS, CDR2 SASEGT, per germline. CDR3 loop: CASGPLGSFAGELFF. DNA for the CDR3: TGTGCCAGCGGGCCCCTCGGGAGTTTCGCCGGGGAGCTGTTTTTT.

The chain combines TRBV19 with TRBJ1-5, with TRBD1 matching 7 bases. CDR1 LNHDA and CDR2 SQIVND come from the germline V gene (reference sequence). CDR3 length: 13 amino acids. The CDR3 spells CATGDRINQPQHF. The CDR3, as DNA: TGTGCGACGGGGGACAGAATCAATCAGCCCCAGCATTTT. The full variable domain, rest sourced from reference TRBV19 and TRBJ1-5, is DGGITQSPKYLFRKEGQNVTLSCEQNLNHDAMYWYRQDPGQGLRLIYYSQIVNDFQKGDIAEGYSVSREKKESFPLTVTSAQKNPTAFYLCATGDRINQPQHFGDGTRLSIL.

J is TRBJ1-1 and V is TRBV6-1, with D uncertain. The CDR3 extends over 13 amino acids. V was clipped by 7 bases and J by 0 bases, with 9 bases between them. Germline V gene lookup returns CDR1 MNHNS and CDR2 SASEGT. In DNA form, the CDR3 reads TGTGCCAGCATCGCCACCGTGAACACTGAAGCTTTCTTT. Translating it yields CASIATVNTEAFF.

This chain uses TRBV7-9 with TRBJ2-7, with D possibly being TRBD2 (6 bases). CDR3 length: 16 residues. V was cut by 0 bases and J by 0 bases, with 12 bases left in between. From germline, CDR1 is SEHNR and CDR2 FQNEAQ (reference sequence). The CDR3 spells CASSLAGGQSSYEQYF. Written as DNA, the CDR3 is TGTGCCAGCAGCTTAGCGGGAGGCCAGAGCTCCTACGAGCAGTACTTC. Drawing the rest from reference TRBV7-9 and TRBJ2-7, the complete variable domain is DTGVSQNPRHKITKRGQNVTFRCDPISEHNRLYWYRQTLGQGPEFLTYFQNEAQLEKSRLLSDRFSAERPKGSFSTLEIQRTEQGDSAMYLCASSLAGGQSSYEQYFGPGTRLTVT.

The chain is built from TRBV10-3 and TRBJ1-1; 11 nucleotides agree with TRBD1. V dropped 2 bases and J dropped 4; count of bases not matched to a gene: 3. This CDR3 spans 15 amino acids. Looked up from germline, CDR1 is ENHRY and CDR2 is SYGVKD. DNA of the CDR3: TGTGCCATCAGTGAGAGGACAGGGGGCCGCACTGAAGCTTTCTTT. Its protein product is CAISERTGGRTEAFF.

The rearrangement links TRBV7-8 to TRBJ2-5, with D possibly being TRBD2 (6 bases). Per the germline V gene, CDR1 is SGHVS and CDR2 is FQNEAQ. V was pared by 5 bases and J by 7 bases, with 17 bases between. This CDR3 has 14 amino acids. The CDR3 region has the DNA TGTGCCAGCAGCCCCGGGGGTGGCCTTAGGACCCAGTACTTC. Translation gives CASSPGGGLRTQYF. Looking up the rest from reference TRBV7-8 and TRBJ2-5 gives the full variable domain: GAGVSQSPRYKVAKRGQDVALRCDPISGHVSLFWYQQALGQGPEFLTYFQNEAQLDKSGLPSDRFFAERPEGSVSTLKIQRTQQEDSAVYLCASSPGGGLRTQYFGPGTRLLVL.

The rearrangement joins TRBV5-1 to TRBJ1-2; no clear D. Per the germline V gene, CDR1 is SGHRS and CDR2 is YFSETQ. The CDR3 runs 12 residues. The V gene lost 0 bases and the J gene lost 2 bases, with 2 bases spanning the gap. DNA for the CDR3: TGCGCCAGCAGCTTGGGCAACTATGGCTACACCTTC. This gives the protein CASSLGNYGYTF.

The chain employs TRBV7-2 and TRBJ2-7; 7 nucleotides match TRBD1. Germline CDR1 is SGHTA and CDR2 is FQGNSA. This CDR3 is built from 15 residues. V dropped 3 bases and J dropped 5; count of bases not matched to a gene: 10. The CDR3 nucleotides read TGTGCCAGCAGCTTCGACAGGGTACGTGTGGACGAGCAGTACTTC. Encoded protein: CASSFDRVRVDEQYF.

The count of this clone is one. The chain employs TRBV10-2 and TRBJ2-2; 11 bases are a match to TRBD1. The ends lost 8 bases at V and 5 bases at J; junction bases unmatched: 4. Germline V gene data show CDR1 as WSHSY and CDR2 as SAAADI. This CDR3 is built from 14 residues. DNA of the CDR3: TGCGCCAGCCGTCGGGACAGGGGGACCGGGGAGCTGTTTTTT. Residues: CASRRDRGTGELFF.

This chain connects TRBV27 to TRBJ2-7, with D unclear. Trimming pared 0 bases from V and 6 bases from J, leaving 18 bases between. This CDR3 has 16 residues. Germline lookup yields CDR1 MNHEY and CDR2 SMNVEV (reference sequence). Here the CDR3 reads CASSLSSAQGRAEQYF. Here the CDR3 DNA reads TGTGCCAGCAGTTTATCGAGTGCCCAAGGGCGCGCCGAGCAGTACTTC.

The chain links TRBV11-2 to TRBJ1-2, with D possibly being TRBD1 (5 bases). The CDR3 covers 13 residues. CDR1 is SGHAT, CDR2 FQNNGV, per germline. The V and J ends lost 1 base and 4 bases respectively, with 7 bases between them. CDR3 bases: TGTGCCAGCAGCTTAGGACAGAGCTATGGCTACACCTTC. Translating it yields CASSLGQSYGYTF.